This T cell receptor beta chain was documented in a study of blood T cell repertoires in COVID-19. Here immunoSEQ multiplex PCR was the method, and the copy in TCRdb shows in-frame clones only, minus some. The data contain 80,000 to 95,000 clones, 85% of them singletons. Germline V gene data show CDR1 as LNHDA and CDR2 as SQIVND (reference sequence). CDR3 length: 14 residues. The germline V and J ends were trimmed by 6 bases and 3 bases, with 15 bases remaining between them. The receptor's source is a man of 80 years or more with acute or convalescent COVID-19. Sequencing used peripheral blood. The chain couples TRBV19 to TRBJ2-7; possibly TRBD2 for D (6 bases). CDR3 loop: CASRGTRTDYEQYF. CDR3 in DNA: TGTGCCAGTAGAGGGACTCGGACGGACTACGAGCAGTACTTC.